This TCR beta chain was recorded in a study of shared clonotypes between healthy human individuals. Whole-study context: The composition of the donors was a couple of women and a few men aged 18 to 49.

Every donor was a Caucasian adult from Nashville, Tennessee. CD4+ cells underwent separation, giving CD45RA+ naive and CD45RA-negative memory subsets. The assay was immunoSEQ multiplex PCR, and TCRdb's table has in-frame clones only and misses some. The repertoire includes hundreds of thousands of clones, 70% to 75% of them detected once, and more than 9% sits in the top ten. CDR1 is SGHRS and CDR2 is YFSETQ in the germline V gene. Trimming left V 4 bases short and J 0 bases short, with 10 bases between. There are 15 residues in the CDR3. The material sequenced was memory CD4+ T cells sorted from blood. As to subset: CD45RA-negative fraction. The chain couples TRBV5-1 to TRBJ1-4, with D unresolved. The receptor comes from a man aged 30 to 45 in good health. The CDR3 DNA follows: TGCGCCAGCAGCATAATGACTCCAACTAATGAAAAACTGTTTTTT. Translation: CASSIMTPTNEKLFF.